Following are 2 T cell receptor beta chains from one sample sequenced in a study of blood T cell repertoires in COVID-19. Produced via immunoSEQ multiplex PCR; TCRdb's table is partial and in-frame only. Of about 170,000 clones listed, about 80% are singletons. Source material: PBMCs or T cells enriched from blood (not recorded which). Receptor source: a woman between 65 and 79 years old in a cohort exposed to, infected with or recovered from COVID-19 (not recorded which).

This clone was found once. As DNA, the CDR3 is TGTGCCAGCAGTATAAGGGGCGGCTACGAGCAGTACTTC. Its protein is CASSIRGGYEQYF. V is TRBV28 and J is TRBJ2-7, with a weak D call TRBD1 (5 bases). CDR3 length: 13 residues. The V end was cut by 5 bases, the J end by 3 bases, with 11 bases between. In germline, CDR1 is MDHEN, CDR2 SYDVKM.

The chain employs TRBV3-1 (or the pseudogene TRBV3-2) and TRBJ2-1; 11 positions agree with TRBD2. The CDR3 sequence is 16 residues long. The germline V gene encodes CDR1 LGHDT and CDR2 YNNKEL (reference sequence). Trimming cost V 4 bases and J 2 bases; bases outside gene matches: 4. This chain's CDR3 is CASSPLAGGTYNEQFF. The DNA for the CDR3 is TGTGCCAGCAGCCCGTTAGCGGGAGGGACCTACAATGAGCAGTTCTTC.